The present T cell receptor (beta chain) was sequenced within a study of blood T cell repertoires in COVID-19. About the study: Sources were T cells, B-cell-depleted T cells, or PBMCs; the material itself was cDNA or gDNA.

In the study's own analysis: Reference gene primer amplification yielded estimated nucleated cell counts. Produced via immunoSEQ multiplex PCR; TCRdb's table is partial and in-frame only. From that table come the V and J calls and clone size; the DNA was used to work out D and trimming. The sample contains about 250,000 clones, 87% of which appear only once. This CDR3 region has 15 residues. This chain connects TRBV21-1 to TRBJ1-1; TRBD1, the table's D call, was not compared with the DNA. TRBV21-1 is shown as a pseudogene. Sequencing input: peripheral blood. The TCR was taken from a young man with active or convalescent COVID-19. This CDR3 reads CASSNDRGVGTEAFF. The CDR3 region has the DNA TGTGCCAGCAGCAATGACAGGGGCGTGGGCACTGAAGCTTTCTTT.